The following is a T cell receptor beta chain sequence with its context. The CDR3 has 19 residues. V dropped 5 bases and J dropped 3 bases, with 25 bases sitting between them. The germline CDR1 and CDR2 sequences are SEHNR and FQNEAQ (reference sequence). TCRdb reanalysed the 5' RACE reads using MiXCR and keeps one entry per CDR3 protein. Among 62,000 or so distinct CDR3 sequences listed, roughly 30% were seen once. This chain links TRBV7-9 with TRBJ2-2, with D hard to call. The sequence was collected from a female donor with breast cancer. Sequenced material: tumor-infiltrating naive CD4+ T cells sorted from the breast tumor. Subset in this sample: naive CD4+ T cells, CD4+CD45RA+CD25-. CDR3 sequence: CASSLINPRVPSYTGELFF. CDR3 nucleotide sequence: TGTGCCAGCAGCCTTATCAACCCAAGGGTGCCCTCCTACACCGGGGAGCTGTTTTTT.